Listed below are T cell receptor beta chains from one sample, sequenced in a study of Ad26.COV2.S vaccination and SARS-CoV-2 variants. Assay: immunoSEQ multiplex PCR; the TCRdb copy retains only in-frame clones and omits some. Of 350,000 to 450,000 clones detected, 83% appear once; the ten largest clones hold around 7.3%. The source material was peripheral blood, sampled in a trial of Ad26.COV2.S vaccine versus placebo. These receptors were taken from a person aged 18 to 59 who received the Ad26.COV2.S COVID-19 vaccine or a placebo. Both conserved end residues are trimmed from each CDR3.

CDR3 protein | V gene
ASSLDRARQPQH | TRBV5-4
ASSLGEIYYEQY | TRBV7-6
ASSLQGVSNQPQH | TRBV7-8
ASRSDTHSGSETQY | TRBV2
ASSLGTSRETQY | TRBV5-4
ASSLQSYDTGELF | TRBV9
ASTTEWGGTTEQY | TRBV7-2
ASSQDPQVYIQY | TRBV4-1
ASSLRGSYGYT | TRBV5-6
ASSPRGKSYNEQF | TRBV3-1/TRBV3-2
ASSTRADNQPQH | TRBV6-5
ASSPGTGPYGYT | TRBV2
ASSHSGTRENTQY | TRBV4-2
ASSWLGGTSTDTQY | TRBV5-5
ASSVGGQETQY | TRBV9
ASSLVGDRADEQY | TRBV7-2
ASTEQGKANYEQY | TRBV28
ASSPGGQRSNYGYT | TRBV7-3
ASSQARGASTDTQY | TRBV3-1/TRBV3-2
ASSPSGRAYNEQF | TRBV7-9
ASIQSRGTDTQY | TRBV2
ASSFTTRGGLAKNIQY | TRBV7-2
ASSLYRRKTSNTEAF | TRBV3-1/TRBV3-2
ASSQGQGATEAF | TRBV9
ASSQGTWTSKDTQY | TRBV4-1
ASSPHAGGGDTQY | TRBV4-2
VKTSRASNQPQH | TRBV19
ASSDNTDTQY | TRBV18
ATSRDQWVANTGELF | TRBV15
ASSPGDRLFTRGKLF | TRBV7-9
ASRTTPRETQY | TRBV5-1
ATSRDLSIGYT | TRBV15
ASSQLRGETQY | TRBV16
ASSWGQGNTEAF | TRBV7-8
ASSGTGGTDTQY | TRBV10-1
ASSLVGYEQY | TRBV11-2
ASSLASARTDTQY | TRBV7-9
ASSKVSGNTIY | TRBV19
ATSLQEGEAF | TRBV10-3
ASSRGTASYEQY | TRBV3-1/TRBV3-2
ASSFFLVEQY | TRBV7-9
ASSLGLAGFTDTQY | TRBV5-1
ASSVQGAKYEQY | TRBV2
ASSRTGAPYGYT | TRBV5-5
ASGNGQENSPLH | TRBV6-5
ASSRDFSSYNEQF | TRBV11-2
SASPAGTYEQY | TRBV20-1
ASSYSTGANYGYT | TRBV6-5
ASSPRKDLQETQY | TRBV14
ASSLLGRGADTQY | TRBV5-6
ASSPPGLGTDTQY | TRBV5-1
ASSVSSSGVKGEQF | TRBV9
ATSFGLAGLRDTQY | TRBV15
ASSYSDRGYGYT | TRBV6-5